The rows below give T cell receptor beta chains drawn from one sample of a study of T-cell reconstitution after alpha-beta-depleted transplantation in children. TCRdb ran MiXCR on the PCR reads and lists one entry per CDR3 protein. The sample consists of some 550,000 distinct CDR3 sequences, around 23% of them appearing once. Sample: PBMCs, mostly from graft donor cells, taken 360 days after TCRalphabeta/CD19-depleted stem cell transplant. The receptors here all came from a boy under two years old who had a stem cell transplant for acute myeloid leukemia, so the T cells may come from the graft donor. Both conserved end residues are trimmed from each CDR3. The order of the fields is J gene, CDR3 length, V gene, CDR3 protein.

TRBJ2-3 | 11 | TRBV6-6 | ASSYTTADTQY
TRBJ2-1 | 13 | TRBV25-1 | ASSRQGASLYEQF
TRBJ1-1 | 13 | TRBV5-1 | ASSPHSTGGSEAF
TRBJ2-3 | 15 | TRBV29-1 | SVEVDLSLGGTDTQY
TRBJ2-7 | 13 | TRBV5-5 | ASSLDAVGAGEQY
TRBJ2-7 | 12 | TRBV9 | ASSVGPGIYEQY
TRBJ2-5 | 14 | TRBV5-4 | ASSRGDIRYQETQY
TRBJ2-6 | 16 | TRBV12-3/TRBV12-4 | ATRLIDRPNSGANVLT
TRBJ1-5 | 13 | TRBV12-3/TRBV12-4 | ASRGDSYSNQPQH
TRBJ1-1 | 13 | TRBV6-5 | ASSYSPGSNTEAF
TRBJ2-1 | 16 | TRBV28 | ASKGTGGPRGSYNEQF
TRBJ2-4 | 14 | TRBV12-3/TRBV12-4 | ASSFRTGEVKNIQY
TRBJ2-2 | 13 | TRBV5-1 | ASSLVQDLTGELF
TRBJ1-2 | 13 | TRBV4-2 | ASSQVDSWKYGYT
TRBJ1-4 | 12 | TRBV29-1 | SVDQTGNGEKLF
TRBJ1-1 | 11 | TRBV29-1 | SVGDHRDTEAF
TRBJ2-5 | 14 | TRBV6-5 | ASSYSGDPKKETQY
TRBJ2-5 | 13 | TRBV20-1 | SARNPWQGRETQY
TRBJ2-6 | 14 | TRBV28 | ASHPAGGSGANVLT
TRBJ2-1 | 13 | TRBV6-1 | ASSGQGLRFNEQF
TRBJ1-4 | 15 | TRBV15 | ATSRDRWGGSSEKLF
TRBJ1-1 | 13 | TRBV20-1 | SARTDGRQNTEAF
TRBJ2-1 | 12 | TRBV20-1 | SAREVSSVNEQF
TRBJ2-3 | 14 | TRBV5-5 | ASSLAPDIRTDTQY
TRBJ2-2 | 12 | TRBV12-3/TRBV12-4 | ASSLGQGAGELF
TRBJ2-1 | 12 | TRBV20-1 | SARDPAGPNEQF
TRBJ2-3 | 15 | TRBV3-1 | ASSQDRTGGPRDTQY
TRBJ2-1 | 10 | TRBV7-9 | ASKVGDNEQF
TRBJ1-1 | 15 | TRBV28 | ASSLWIAGAVNTEAF
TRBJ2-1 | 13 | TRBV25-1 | ASSGNLSSYNEQF
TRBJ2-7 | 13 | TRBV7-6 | ASSLFSGDSYEQY
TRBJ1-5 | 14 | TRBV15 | ATSSDRGELNQPQH
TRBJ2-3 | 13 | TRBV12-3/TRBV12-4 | ASSLALKSTDTQY
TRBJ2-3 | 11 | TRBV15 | AIKGPRPDTQY
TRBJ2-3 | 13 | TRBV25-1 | ASSEAGRGPDTQY
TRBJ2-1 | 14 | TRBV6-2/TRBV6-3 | ASAFPGFSLYNEQF
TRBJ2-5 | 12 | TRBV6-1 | ASSEERTLGTQY